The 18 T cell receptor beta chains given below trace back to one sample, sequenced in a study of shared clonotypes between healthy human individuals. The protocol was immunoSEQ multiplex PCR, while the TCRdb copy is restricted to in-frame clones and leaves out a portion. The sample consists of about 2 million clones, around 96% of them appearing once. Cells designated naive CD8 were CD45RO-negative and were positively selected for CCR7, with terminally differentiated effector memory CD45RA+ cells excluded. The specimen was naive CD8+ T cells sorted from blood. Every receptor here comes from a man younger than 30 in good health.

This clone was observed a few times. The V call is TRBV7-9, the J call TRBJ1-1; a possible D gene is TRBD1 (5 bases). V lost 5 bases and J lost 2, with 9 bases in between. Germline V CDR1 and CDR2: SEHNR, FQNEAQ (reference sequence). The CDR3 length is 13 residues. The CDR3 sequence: CASSGDRNTEAFF. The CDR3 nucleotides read TGTGCCAGCAGCGGCGACAGAAACACTGAAGCTTTCTTT.

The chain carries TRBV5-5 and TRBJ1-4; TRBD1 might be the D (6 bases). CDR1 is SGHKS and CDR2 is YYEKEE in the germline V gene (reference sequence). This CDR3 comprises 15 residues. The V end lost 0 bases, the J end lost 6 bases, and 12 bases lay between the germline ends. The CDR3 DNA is TGTGCCAGCAGCTTGGTAGGCAGGGGAGATGAAAAACTGTTTTTT. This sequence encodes CASSLVGRGDEKLFF.

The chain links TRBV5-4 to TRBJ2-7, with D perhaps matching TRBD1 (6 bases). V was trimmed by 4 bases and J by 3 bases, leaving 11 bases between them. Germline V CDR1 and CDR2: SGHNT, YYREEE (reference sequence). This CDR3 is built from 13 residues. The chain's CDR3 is CASSPVDSYEQYF. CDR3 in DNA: TGTGCCAGCAGCCCGGTGGACAGCTACGAGCAGTACTTC.

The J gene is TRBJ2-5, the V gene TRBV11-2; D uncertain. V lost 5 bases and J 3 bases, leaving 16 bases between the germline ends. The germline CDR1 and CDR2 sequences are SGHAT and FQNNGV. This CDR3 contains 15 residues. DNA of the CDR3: TGTGCCAGCAGCCCCGGACCCCGGTCAGAAGAGACCCAGTACTTC. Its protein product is CASSPGPRSEETQYF.

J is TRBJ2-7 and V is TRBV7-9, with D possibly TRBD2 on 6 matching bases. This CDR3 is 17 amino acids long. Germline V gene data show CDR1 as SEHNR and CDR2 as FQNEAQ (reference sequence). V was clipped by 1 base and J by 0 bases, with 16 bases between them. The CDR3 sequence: CASSLGGGLGGSYEQYF. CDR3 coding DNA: TGTGCCAGCAGCTTAGGTGGGGGGTTAGGAGGCTCCTACGAGCAGTACTTC.

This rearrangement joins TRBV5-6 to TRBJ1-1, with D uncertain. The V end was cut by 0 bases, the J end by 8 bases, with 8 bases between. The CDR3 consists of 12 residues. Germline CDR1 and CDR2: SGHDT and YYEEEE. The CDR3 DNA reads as TGTGCCAGCAGCTTGGGAGGGAGGGAAGCTTTCTTT. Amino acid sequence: CASSLGGREAFF.

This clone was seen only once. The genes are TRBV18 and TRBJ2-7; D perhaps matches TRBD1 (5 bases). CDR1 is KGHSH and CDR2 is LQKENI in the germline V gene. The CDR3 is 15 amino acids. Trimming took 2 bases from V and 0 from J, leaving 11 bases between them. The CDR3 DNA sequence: TGTGCCAGCTCACCAACTACAGGAGACTCCTACGAGCAGTACTTC. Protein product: CASSPTTGDSYEQYF.

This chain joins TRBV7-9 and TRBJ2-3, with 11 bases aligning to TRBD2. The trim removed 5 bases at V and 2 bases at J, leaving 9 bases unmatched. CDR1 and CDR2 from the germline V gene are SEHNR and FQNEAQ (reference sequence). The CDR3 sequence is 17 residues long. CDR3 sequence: CASSPRGSGRDTDTQYF. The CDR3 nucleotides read TGTGCCAGCAGCCCCCGGGGTAGCGGGAGGGACACAGATACGCAGTATTTT.

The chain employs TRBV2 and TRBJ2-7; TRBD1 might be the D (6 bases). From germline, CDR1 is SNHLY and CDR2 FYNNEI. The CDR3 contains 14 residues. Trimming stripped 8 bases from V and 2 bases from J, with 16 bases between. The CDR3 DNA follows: TGTGCCAGCCAGCAGGGGCAAGGCCCCTACGAGCAGTACTTC. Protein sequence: CASQQGQGPYEQYF.

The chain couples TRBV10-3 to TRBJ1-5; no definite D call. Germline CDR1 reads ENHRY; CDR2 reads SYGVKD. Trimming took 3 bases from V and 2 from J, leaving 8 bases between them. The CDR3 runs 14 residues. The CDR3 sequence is CAISDPDGNQPQHF. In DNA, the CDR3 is TGTGCCATCAGTGACCCGGACGGCAATCAGCCCCAGCATTTT.

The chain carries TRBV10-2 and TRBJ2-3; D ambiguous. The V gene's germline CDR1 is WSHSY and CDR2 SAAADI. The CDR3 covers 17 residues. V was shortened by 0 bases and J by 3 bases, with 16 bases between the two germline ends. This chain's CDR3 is CASSESYYTPLTDTQYF. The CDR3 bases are TGCGCCAGCAGTGAGTCGTACTATACCCCCCTTACAGATACGCAGTATTTT.

The CDR3 DNA reads TGTGCCAGCAGGCCGGGACAGGGGGCGAAGGATGGGCAGTTCTTC. Translated: CASRPGQGAKDGQFF. The V gene is TRBV2, the J gene TRBJ2-1; 12 nucleotides agree with TRBD1. Germline V gene data show CDR1 as SNHLY and CDR2 as FYNNEI. With V trimmed by 6 bases and J by 12 bases, 12 bases remained unmatched. The CDR3 length is 15 residues.

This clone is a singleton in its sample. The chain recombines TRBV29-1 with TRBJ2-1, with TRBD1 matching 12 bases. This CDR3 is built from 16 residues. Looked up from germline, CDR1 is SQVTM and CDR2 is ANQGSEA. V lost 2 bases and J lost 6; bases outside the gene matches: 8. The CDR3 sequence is CSVERWGTGGFNEQFF. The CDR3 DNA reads TGCAGCGTTGAAAGGTGGGGGACAGGGGGCTTCAATGAGCAGTTCTTC.

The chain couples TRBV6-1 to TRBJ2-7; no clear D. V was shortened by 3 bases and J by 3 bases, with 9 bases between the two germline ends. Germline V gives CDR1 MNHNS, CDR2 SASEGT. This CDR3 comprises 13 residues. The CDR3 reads CASSESEYYEQYF. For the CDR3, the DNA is TGTGCCAGCAGTGAGTCAGAGTACTACGAGCAGTACTTC.

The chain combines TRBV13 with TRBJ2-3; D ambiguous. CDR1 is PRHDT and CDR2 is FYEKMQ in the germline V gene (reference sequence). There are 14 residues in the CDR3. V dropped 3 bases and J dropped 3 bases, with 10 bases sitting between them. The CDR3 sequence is CASSFNVATDTQYF. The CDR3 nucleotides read TGTGCCAGCAGCTTCAACGTGGCTACAGATACGCAGTATTTT. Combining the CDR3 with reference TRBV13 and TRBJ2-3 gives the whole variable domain AAGVIQSPRHLIKEKRETATLKCYPIPRHDTVYWYQQGPGQDPQFLISFYEKMQSDKGSIPDRFSAQQFSDYHSELNMSSLELGDSALYFCASSFNVATDTQYFGPGTRLTVL.

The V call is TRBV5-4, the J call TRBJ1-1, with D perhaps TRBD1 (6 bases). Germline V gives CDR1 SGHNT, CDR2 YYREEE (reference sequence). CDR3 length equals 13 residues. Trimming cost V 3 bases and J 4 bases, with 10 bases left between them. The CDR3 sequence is CASSYRGATEAFF. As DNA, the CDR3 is TGTGCCAGCAGCTATCGGGGGGCCACTGAAGCTTTCTTT.

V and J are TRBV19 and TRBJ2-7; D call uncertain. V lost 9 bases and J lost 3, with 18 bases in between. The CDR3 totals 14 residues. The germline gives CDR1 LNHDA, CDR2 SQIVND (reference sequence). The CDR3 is CASSVAAQNYEQYF. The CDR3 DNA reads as TGTGCCAGCTCGGTCGCGGCTCAGAACTACGAGCAGTACTTC.

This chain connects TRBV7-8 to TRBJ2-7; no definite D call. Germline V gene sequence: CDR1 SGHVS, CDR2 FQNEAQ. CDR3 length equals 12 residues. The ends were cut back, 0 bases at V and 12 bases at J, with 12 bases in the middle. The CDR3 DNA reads TGTGCCAGCAGCTTAGCCACGGGTGATCCGTACTTC. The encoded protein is CASSLATGDPYF.